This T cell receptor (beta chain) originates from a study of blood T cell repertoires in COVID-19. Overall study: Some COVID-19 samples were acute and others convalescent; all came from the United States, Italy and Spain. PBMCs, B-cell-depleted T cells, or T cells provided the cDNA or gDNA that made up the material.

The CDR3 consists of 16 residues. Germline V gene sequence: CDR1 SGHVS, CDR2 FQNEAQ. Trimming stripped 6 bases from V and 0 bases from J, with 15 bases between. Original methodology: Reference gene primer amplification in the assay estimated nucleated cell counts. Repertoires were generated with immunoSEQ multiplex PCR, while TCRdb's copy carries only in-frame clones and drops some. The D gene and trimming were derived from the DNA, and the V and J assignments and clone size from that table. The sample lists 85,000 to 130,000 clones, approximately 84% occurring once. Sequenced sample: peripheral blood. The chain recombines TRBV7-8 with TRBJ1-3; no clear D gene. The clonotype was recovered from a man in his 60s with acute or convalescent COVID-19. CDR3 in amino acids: CASSPPGFLSGNTIYF. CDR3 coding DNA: TGTGCCAGCAGTCCCCCGGGATTCCTCTCTGGAAACACCATATATTTT.